Presented here are 26 T cell receptor beta chains from one specimen sequenced in a study of blood T cell repertoires in COVID-19. Repertoires were generated with immunoSEQ multiplex PCR, while TCRdb's copy carries only in-frame clones and drops some. Of 300,000 to 350,000 clones listed, about 93% were seen once; the top ten hold 6% to 7%. Sample: peripheral blood. Source of these receptors: a woman in her thirties with COVID-19, enrolled during active disease.

V gene TRBV5-6 combines with J gene TRBJ1-4, with 8 positions matching TRBD1. Germline V gene sequence: CDR1 SGHDT, CDR2 YYEEEE. CDR3 length equals 15 residues. J gave up 6 bases and V 1 base, and 5 bases lay outside the gene matches. CDR3 amino acids: CASSLTGTGYEKLFF. The CDR3 DNA is TGTGCCAGCAGCTTGACCGGGACAGGCTATGAAAAACTGTTTTTT.

CDR3 loop: CASSSAGAGNTEAFF. In nucleotides, the CDR3 is TGTGCCAGCAGCTCCGCGGGGGCAGGGAACACTGAAGCTTTCTTT. The chain carries TRBV7-9 and TRBJ1-1; D is perhaps TRBD1 (6 bases). Germline-derived CDR1 and CDR2 are SEHNR and FQNEAQ (reference sequence). Trimming removed 4 bases at V and 1 base at J, with 13 bases between. The CDR3 totals 15 residues. The full variable domain, completed using reference TRBV7-9 and TRBJ1-1, is DTGVSQNPRHKITKRGQNVTFRCDPISEHNRLYWYRQTLGQGPEFLTYFQNEAQLEKSRLLSDRFSAERPKGSFSTLEIQRTEQGDSAMYLCASSSAGAGNTEAFFGQGTRLTVV.

This chain links TRBV5-5 with TRBJ1-2; D uncertain. This CDR3 region has 12 residues. V was pared by 4 bases and J by 8 bases, with 12 bases between. CDR1 and CDR2 (germline): SGHKS, YYEKEE (reference sequence). The CDR3 loop is CASSGRGEGYTF. DNA for the CDR3: TGTGCCAGCAGCGGCCGGGGTGAAGGCTACACCTTC.

The chain recombines TRBV9 with TRBJ2-2; a weak D match, TRBD1 (5 bases). CDR1 and CDR2 (germline): SGDLS, YYNGEE. With 0 bases removed from V and 5 bases from J, the gap between germline ends came to 11 bases. There are 15 residues in the CDR3. As DNA, the CDR3 is TGTGCCAGCAGCGTAGGGGGCACAGAGACCGGGGAGCTGTTTTTT. Translating gives CASSVGGTETGELFF.

V gene TRBV5-5 combines with J gene TRBJ2-7; D remains unclear. The CDR3 has 14 residues. V lost 4 bases and J 0 bases, leaving 11 bases between the germline ends. Looked up from germline, CDR1 is SGHKS and CDR2 is YYEKEE (reference sequence). This CDR3 reads CASSPSPASYEQYF. In DNA, the CDR3 is TGTGCCAGCAGCCCTAGTCCCGCCTCCTACGAGCAGTACTTC.

The chain recombines TRBV19 with TRBJ1-2; weak D call: TRBD1 (6 bases). This CDR3 has 17 residues. V dropped 4 bases and J dropped 2 bases, with 20 bases sitting between them. Germline CDR1 reads LNHDA; CDR2 reads SQIVND (reference sequence). CDR3 amino acids: CASSTAGASASNYGYTF. Here the CDR3 DNA reads TGTGCCAGTAGTACCGCAGGGGCCTCGGCGTCGAACTATGGCTACACCTTC.

Here the CDR3 DNA reads TGTGCCAGCAGCTTGGGGGCTAGCGGGCCGGAGGGAAATACGCAGTATTTT. It is translated as CASSLGASGPEGNTQYF. The gene calls are TRBV5-6 and TRBJ2-3, with 8 nucleotides matching TRBD2. Germline CDR1 reads SGHDT; CDR2 reads YYEEEE. CDR3 length: 17 residues. Losses at the gene ends were 0 bases for V and 7 bases for J; bases not matched to a gene: 13.

This clone was observed once. The chain has TRBV7-9 and TRBJ2-7; TRBD2 agrees at 8 bases. CDR1 is SEHNR, CDR2 FQNEAQ, per germline (reference sequence). With 5 bases clipped from V and 6 bases from J, the junction kept 12 bases outside the gene matches. This CDR3 has 15 amino acids. The CDR3 sequence is CASSRAGGLPSEQYF. The CDR3 DNA follows: TGTGCCAGCAGCCGGGCGGGGGGTCTCCCTTCCGAGCAGTACTTC.

V usage is TRBV6-2 or TRBV6-3 and J usage is TRBJ2-3; TRBD2 matches at 11 bases. The junction had 14 bases not matched to a gene; V was cut back by 6 bases and J by 6 bases. The CDR3 has 17 residues. Germline V gene sequence: CDR1 MNHEY, CDR2 SVGEGT. CDR3 DNA: TGTGCCAGCAGCTCCACTAGCGGGAGCATCCTCGGGGATACGCAGTATTTT. This encodes CASSSTSGSILGDTQYF.

The chain joins TRBV18 to TRBJ2-1; D remains ambiguous. The CDR3 length is 16 residues. CDR1 is KGHSH and CDR2 is LQKENI in the germline V gene. Trimming cost V 2 bases and J 2 bases, with 13 bases left between them. In DNA form, the CDR3 reads TGTGCCAGCTCACCATTTACCCTCAGCGCCTACAATGAGCAGTTCTTC. Protein product: CASSPFTLSAYNEQFF.

The rearrangement joins TRBV7-9 to TRBJ1-4; 9 bases map to TRBD1. The CDR3 runs 14 residues. The V segment lost 5 bases and the J segment 8 bases; nucleotides outside the gene matches: 6. Per germline, CDR1 SEHNR and CDR2 FQNEAQ (reference sequence). The CDR3 spells CASSARTGDEKLFF. CDR3 nucleotide sequence: TGTGCCAGCAGCGCCCGGACAGGGGACGAAAAACTGTTTTTT.

The genes are TRBV28 and TRBJ1-6, with a weak D call TRBD1 (5 bases). V was clipped by 3 bases and J by 5 bases, with 11 bases between them. CDR1 and CDR2 from the germline V gene are MDHEN and SYDVKM. CDR3 length: 15 amino acids. In nucleotides, the CDR3 is TGTGCCAGCAGTTTCGTGGCAGGGAATAATTCACCCCTCCACTTT. It yields the protein CASSFVAGNNSPLHF.

The chain is built from TRBV18 and TRBJ2-5; 9 bases line up with TRBD2. Germline CDR1 is KGHSH and CDR2 is LQKENI. The V gene end was trimmed by 3 bases and the J gene end by 5 bases; junction bases not matched to a gene: 10. The CDR3 has 16 residues. The DNA of the CDR3 is TGTGCCAGCTCACCCCTCGCGGGAGGGGAAGTGGAGACCCAGTACTTC. Translation: CASSPLAGGEVETQYF.

V gene TRBV14 combines with J gene TRBJ1-1, with D perhaps TRBD1 (6 bases). V dropped 2 bases and J dropped 1 base, with 14 bases sitting between them. CDR3 size: 16 residues. Germline V gives CDR1 SGHDN, CDR2 FVKESK. Here the CDR3 DNA reads TGTGCCAGCAGCCAATGGGCAGGGGACGGGAACACTGAAGCTTTCTTT. Protein sequence: CASSQWAGDGNTEAFF.

The CDR3 DNA is TGTGCCAGCAGTTTTGGGCAGCAAGAGACCCAGTACTTC. Translating gives CASSFGQQETQYF. The rearrangement uses TRBV27 and TRBJ2-5; D unclear. CDR1 is MNHEY and CDR2 is SMNVEV in the germline V gene (reference sequence). Trimming shortened V by 3 bases and J by 2 bases, and 7 bases separated the two germline ends. The CDR3 is 13 amino acids.

The V call is TRBV7-2, the J call TRBJ2-7; TRBD1 is a possible D gene (7 bases). V was shortened by 1 base and J by 0 bases, with 10 bases between the two germline ends. This CDR3 spans 15 amino acids. The V gene's germline CDR1 is SGHTA and CDR2 FQGNSA. CDR3 in amino acids: CASSLGQGGSYEQYF. CDR3 DNA: TGTGCCAGCAGCTTAGGTCAGGGGGGCTCCTACGAGCAGTACTTC.

V gene TRBV4-1 combines with J gene TRBJ2-5, with 7 bases fitting TRBD2. The CDR3 has 14 residues. From germline, CDR1 is MGHRA and CDR2 YSYEKL. Trimming at V came to 3 bases and at J to 4 bases, leaving 5 bases not matched to a gene. The DNA for the CDR3 is TGCGCCAGCAGCCACTCTGGGAGGGGAGAGACCCAGTACTTC. It encodes CASSHSGRGETQYF.

The chain carries TRBV2 and TRBJ2-7, with 8 bases lining up with TRBD1. From germline, CDR1 is SNHLY and CDR2 FYNNEI. J gave up 2 bases and V 11 bases, and 8 bases lay outside the gene matches. CDR3 length: 13 amino acids. CDR3 DNA: TGTGCCGGTTCCCGGGACAGGACCTACGAGCAGTACTTC. Encoded protein: CAGSRDRTYEQYF.

The V call is TRBV9, the J call TRBJ1-2; 9 bases are shared with TRBD1. This CDR3 is 14 amino acids long. The V and J ends lost 0 bases and 5 bases, in that order; junction bases with no gene match: 2. Looked up from germline, CDR1 is SGDLS and CDR2 is YYNGEE. CDR3 residues: CASSVVDRGYGYTF. For the CDR3, the DNA is TGTGCCAGCAGCGTAGTCGACAGGGGGTATGGCTACACCTTC.

The chain joins TRBV6-5 to TRBJ1-4; D is perhaps TRBD1 (5 bases). CDR3 length: 13 residues. V lost 6 bases to trimming and J lost 7 bases, with 12 bases between them. CDR1 and CDR2 from the germline V gene are MNHEY and SVGAGI. CDR3: CASRKDNLEKLFF. The CDR3 DNA sequence: TGTGCCAGCAGGAAGGACAACCTTGAAAAACTGTTTTTT.

This chain joins TRBV2 and TRBJ1-4; D is unclear. CDR3 length: 18 residues. V lost 1 base to trimming and J lost 7 bases, with 22 bases between them. CDR1 is SNHLY, CDR2 FYNNEI, per germline. The DNA of the CDR3 is TGTGCCAGCAGTGAAGGCTGGACTACCCAAGGCTTTGGTGAAAAACTGTTTTTT. It specifies CASSEGWTTQGFGEKLFF.

The chain carries TRBV7-9 and TRBJ1-5; 7 nucleotides align to TRBD1. This CDR3 has 14 amino acids. In germline, CDR1 is SEHNR, CDR2 FQNEAQ (reference sequence). V dropped 5 bases and J dropped 9; count of bases not matched to a gene: 10. The CDR3 region is CASSGPGQPLPQHF. CDR3 coding DNA: TGTGCCAGCAGCGGGCCGGGACAGCCCCTGCCCCAGCATTTT.

The rearrangement uses TRBV29-1 and TRBJ2-4; 10 bases are shared with TRBD1. The V and J ends lost 6 bases and 9 bases, in that order; junction bases with no gene match: 14. This CDR3 spans 15 amino acids. CDR1 SQVTM and CDR2 ANQGSEA come from the germline V gene. This CDR3 reads CSVGDGGTGETIQYF. Written as DNA, the CDR3 is TGCAGCGTGGGGGATGGAGGGACAGGGGAAACCATTCAGTACTTC.

V usage is TRBV2 and J usage is TRBJ1-1; a possible D gene is TRBD1 (6 bases). V was cut by 5 bases and J by 4 bases, with 14 bases left in between. CDR3 length: 14 residues. The germline gives CDR1 SNHLY, CDR2 FYNNEI. This CDR3 is CASSSTGFLTEAFF. DNA of the CDR3: TGTGCCAGCAGTTCGACAGGTTTTCTCACTGAAGCTTTCTTT. Using reference TRBV2 and TRBJ1-1 for the parts outside the CDR3, the full variable domain is EPEVTQTPSHQVTQMGQEVILRCVPISNHLYFYWYRQILGQKVEFLVSFYNNEISEKSEIFDDQFSVERPDGSNFTLKIRSTKLEDSAMYFCASSSTGFLTEAFFGQGTRLTVV.

The rearrangement uses TRBV12-3 or TRBV12-4 and TRBJ2-3; TRBD1 agrees at 9 bases. V lost 5 bases, J lost 6 bases, and 3 bases stayed unmatched. There are 13 residues in the CDR3. CDR3: CASSTQGADTQYF. CDR3 nucleotides: TGTGCCAGCAGTACACAGGGGGCGGATACGCAGTATTTT.

The chain has TRBV5-1 and TRBJ2-1; 11 bases are shared with TRBD2. CDR1 and CDR2 (germline): SGHRS, YFSETQ. The CDR3 extends over 12 amino acids. The V segment lost 4 bases and the J segment 9 bases; nucleotides outside the gene matches: 0. CDR3 sequence (DNA): TGCGCCAGCAGCGGGACTAGCGGTGAGCAGTTCTTC. Protein product: CASSGTSGEQFF.